Given below is one TCR beta chain in context. This specimen belongs to a study of technical replicates of blood from a handful of donors. The germline V gene encodes CDR1 LGHNA and CDR2 YNFKEQ. The CDR3 length is 16 residues. Trimming removed 0 bases from V and 3 bases from J, with 14 bases in between. Profiling relied on immunoSEQ multiplex PCR, and the TCRdb table lists in-frame clones only, not all of them. The sample yields approximately 60,000 clones, approximately 86% seen once. The chain employs TRBV4-2 and TRBJ1-1; D is perhaps TRBD1 (5 bases). This clonotype was obtained from a human donor in good health. Some clones in this sample may be carry-over from other donors' samples. The sample was PBMCs. For the CDR3, the DNA is TGTGCCAGCAGCCAAGAAGGGGTTGGGGGGTACACTGAAGCTTTCTTT. Its protein product is CASSQEGVGGYTEAFF.